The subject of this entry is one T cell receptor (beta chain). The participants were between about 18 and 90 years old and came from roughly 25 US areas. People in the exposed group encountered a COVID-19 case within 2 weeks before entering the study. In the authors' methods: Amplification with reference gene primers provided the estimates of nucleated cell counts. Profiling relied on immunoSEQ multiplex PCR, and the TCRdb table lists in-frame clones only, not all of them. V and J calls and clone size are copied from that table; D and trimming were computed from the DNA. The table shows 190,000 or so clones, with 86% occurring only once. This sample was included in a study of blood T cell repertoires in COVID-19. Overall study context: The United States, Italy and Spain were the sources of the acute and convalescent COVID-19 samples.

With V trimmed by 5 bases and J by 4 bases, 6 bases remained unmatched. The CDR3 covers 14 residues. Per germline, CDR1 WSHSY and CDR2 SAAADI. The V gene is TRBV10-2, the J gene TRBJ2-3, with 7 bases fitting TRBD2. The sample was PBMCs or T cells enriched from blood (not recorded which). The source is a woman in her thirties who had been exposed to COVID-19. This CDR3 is CASSSGVPPDTQYF. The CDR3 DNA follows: TGCGCCAGCAGTAGCGGGGTTCCCCCAGATACGCAGTATTTT.